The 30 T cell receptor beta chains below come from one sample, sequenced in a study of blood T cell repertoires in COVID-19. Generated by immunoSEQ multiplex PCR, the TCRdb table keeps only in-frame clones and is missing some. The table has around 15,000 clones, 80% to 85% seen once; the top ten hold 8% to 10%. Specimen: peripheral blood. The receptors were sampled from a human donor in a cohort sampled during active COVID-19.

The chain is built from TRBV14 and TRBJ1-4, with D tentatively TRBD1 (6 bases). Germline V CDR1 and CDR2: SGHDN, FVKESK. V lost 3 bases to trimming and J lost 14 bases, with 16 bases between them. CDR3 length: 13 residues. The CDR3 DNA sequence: TGTGCCAGCAGCCAGGGGGAACAGGGTCGCCTGTTTTTT. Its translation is CASSQGEQGRLFF.

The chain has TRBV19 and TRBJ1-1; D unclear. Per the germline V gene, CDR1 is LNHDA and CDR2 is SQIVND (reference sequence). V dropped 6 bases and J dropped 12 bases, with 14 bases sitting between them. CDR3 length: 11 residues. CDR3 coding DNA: TGTGCCAGTAGCCTAGACCGAATCCCTTTCTTT. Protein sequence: CASSLDRIPFF.

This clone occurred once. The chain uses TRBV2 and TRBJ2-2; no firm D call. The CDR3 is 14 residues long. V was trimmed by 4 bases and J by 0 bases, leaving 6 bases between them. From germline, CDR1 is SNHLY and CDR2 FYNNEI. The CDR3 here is CASSAVTNTGELFF. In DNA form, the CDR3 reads TGTGCCAGCAGTGCGGTGACGAACACCGGGGAGCTGTTTTTT. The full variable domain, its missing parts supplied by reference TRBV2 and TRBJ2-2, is EPEVTQTPSHQVTQMGQEVILRCVPISNHLYFYWYRQILGQKVEFLVSFYNNEISEKSEIFDDQFSVERPDGSNFTLKIRSTKLEDSAMYFCASSAVTNTGELFFGEGSRLTVL.

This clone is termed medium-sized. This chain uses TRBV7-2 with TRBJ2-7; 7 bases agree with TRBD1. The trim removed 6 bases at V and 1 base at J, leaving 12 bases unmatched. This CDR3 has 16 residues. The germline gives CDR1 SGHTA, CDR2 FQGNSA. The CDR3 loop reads CASRLEPQGLSYEQYF. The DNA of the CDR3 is TGTGCCAGCAGGTTGGAACCACAGGGGTTATCCTACGAGCAGTACTTC.

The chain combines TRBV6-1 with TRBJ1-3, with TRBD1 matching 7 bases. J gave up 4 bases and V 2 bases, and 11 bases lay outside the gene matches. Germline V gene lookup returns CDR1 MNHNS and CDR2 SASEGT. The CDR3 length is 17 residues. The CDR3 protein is CASSEMRRGASGNTIYF. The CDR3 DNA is TGTGCCAGCAGTGAAATGCGCAGGGGGGCATCGGGAAACACCATATATTTT.

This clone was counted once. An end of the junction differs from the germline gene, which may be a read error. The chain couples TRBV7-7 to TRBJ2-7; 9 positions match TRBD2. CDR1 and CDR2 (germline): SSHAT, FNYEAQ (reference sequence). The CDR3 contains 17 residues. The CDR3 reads CASSLGGGPAGGNEQYF. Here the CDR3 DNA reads TGTGCTAGCAGCTTAGGCGGGGGGCCAGCGGGGGGCAACGAGCAGTACTTC.

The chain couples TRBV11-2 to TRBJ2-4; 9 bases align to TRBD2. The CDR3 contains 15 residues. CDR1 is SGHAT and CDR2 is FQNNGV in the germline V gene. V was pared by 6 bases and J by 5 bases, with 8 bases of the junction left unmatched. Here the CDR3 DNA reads TGTGCCAGCAGAGTAGCGGGAGTCAGGGAAAACATTCAGTACTTC. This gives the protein CASRVAGVRENIQYF.

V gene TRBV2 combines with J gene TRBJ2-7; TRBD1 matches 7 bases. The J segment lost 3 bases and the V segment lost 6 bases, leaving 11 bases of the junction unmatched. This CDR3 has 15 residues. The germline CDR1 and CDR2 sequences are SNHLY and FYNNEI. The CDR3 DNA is TGTGCCAGCAGGTTATCAGGGGGTACTCACTACGAGCAGTACTTC. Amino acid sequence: CASRLSGGTHYEQYF.

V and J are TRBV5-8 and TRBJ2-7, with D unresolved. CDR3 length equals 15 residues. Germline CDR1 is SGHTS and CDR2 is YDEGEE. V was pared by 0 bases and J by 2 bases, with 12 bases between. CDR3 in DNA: TGTGCCAGCAGCTTGGGAACAGTCCTAACCTACGAGCAGTACTTC. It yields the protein CASSLGTVLTYEQYF.

This CDR3 reads CASSPGQGKMGNNIQYF. The CDR3 region has the DNA TGTGCCAGCAGCCCCGGACAGGGAAAAATGGGCAATAACATTCAGTACTTC. V usage is TRBV28 and J usage is TRBJ2-4, with 8 bases identical to TRBD1. The germline V gene has CDR1 MDHEN and CDR2 SYDVKM. The CDR3 is made up of 17 amino acids. V lost 6 bases and J lost 7; bases outside the gene matches: 17.

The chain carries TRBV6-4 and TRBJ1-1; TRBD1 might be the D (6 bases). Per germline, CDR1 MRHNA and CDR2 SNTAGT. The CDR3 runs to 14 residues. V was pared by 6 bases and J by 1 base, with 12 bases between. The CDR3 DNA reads TGTGCCAGCAGATCAGGGGCTGCGAACACTGAAGCTTTCTTT. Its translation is CASRSGAANTEAFF.

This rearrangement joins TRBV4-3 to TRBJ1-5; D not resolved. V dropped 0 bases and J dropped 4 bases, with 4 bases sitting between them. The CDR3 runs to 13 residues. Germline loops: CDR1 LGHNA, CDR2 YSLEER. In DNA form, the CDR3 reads TGCGCCAGCAGCCAAGACAGGAATCAGCCCCAGCATTTT. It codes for CASSQDRNQPQHF.

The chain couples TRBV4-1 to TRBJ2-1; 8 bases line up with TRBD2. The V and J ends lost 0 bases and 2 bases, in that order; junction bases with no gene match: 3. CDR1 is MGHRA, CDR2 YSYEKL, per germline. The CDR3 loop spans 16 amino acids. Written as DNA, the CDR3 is TGCGCCAGCAGCCAAGATCCCGGGGGGGCCTACAATGAGCAGTTCTTC. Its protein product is CASSQDPGGAYNEQFF.

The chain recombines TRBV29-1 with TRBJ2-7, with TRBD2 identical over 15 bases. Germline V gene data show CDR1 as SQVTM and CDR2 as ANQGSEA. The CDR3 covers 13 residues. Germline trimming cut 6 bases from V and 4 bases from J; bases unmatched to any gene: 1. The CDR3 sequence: CSVGTSGGYEQYF. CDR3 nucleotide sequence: TGCAGCGTGGGGACTAGCGGGGGGTACGAGCAGTACTTC.

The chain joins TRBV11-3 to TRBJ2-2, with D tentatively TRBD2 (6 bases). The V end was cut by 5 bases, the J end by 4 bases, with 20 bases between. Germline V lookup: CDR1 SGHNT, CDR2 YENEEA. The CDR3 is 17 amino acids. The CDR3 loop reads CASSTPSGGLTTGELFF. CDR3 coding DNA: TGTGCCAGCAGCACCCCCTCCGGGGGTTTAACCACCGGGGAGCTGTTTTTT. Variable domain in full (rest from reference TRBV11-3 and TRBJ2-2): EAGVVQSPRYKIIEKKQPVAFWCNPISGHNTLYWYLQNLGQGPELLIRYENEEAVDDSQLPKDRFSAERLKGVDSTLKIQPAELGDSAVYLCASSTPSGGLTTGELFFGEGSRLTVL.

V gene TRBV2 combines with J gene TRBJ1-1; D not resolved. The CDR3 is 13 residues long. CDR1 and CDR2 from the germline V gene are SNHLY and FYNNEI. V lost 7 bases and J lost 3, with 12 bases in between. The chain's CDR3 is CASIPRRDTEAFF. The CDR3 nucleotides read TGTGCCAGCATCCCCCGGAGGGACACTGAAGCTTTCTTT.

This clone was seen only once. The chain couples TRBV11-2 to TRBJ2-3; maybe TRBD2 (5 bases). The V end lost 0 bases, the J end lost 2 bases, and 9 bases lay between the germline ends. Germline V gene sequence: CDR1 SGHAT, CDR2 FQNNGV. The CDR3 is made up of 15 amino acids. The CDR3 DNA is TGTGCCAGCAGCTTAGATTCCCGGGACACAGATACGCAGTATTTT. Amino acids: CASSLDSRDTDTQYF.

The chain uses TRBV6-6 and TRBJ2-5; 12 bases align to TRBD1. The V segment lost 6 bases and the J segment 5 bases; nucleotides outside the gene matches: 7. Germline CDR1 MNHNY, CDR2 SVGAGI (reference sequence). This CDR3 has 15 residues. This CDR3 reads CASRKAGQGAETQYF. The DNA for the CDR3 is TGTGCCAGCAGGAAGGCGGGACAGGGGGCGGAGACCCAGTACTTC.

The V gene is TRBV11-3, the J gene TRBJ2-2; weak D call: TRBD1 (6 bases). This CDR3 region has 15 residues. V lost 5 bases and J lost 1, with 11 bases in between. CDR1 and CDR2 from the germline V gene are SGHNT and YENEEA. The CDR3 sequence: CASSTSGQNTGELFF. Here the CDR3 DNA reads TGTGCCAGCAGCACTTCGGGACAGAACACCGGGGAGCTGTTTTTT.

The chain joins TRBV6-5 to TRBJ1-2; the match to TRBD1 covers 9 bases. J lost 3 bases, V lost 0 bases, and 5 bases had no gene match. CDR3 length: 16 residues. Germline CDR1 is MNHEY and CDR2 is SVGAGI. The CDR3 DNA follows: TGTGCCAGCAGTTACTCCCTATGGACAGGGGACTATGGCTACACCTTC. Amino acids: CASSYSLWTGDYGYTF.

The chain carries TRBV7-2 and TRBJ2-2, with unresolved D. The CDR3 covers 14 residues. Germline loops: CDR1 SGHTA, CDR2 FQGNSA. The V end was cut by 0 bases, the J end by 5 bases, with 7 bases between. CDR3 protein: CASSLARRTGELFF. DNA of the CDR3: TGTGCCAGCAGCTTAGCGCGCCGGACCGGGGAGCTGTTTTTT. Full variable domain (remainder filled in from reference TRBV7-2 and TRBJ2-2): GAGVSQSPSNKVTEKGKDVELRCDPISGHTALYWYRQSLGQGLEFLIYFQGNSAPDKSGLPSDRFSAERTGGSVSTLTIQRTQQEDSAVYLCASSLARRTGELFFGEGSRLTVL.

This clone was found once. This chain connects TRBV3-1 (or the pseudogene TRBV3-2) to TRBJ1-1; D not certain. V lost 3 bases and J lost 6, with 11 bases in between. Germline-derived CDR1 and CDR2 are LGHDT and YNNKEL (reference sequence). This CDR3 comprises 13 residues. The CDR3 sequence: CASSHVMSAEAFF. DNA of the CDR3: TGTGCCAGCAGCCACGTCATGAGTGCTGAAGCTTTCTTT.

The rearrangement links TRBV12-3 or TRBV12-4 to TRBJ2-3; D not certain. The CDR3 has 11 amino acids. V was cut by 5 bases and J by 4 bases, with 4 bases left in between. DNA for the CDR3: TGTGCCAGCAGTGAGGCAGATACGCAGTATTTT. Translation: CASSEADTQYF.

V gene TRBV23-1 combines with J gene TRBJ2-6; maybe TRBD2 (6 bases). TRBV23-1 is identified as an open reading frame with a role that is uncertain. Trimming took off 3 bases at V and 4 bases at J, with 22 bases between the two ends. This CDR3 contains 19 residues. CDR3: CASSQPGTGLSGGANVLTF. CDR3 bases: TGCGCCAGCAGTCAGCCCGGGACGGGACTTAGTGGCGGGGCCAACGTCCTGACTTTC.

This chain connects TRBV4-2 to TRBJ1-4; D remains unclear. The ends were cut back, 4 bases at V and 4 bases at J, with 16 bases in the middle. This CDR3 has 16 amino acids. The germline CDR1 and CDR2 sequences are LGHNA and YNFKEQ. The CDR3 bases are TGTGCCAGCAGCCCACGGGATCCCCAGTTTAATGAAAAACTGTTTTTT. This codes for CASSPRDPQFNEKLFF.

The CDR3 reads CASSQPGQGITGELFF. The CDR3 DNA is TGTGCCAGCAGCCAACCCGGACAGGGGATCACCGGGGAGCTGTTTTTT. The chain links TRBV7-9 to TRBJ2-2, with 9 bases lining up with TRBD1. The V and J ends lost 5 bases and 4 bases, in that order; junction bases with no gene match: 8. This CDR3 region has 16 residues. The germline V gene has CDR1 SEHNR and CDR2 FQNEAQ (reference sequence).

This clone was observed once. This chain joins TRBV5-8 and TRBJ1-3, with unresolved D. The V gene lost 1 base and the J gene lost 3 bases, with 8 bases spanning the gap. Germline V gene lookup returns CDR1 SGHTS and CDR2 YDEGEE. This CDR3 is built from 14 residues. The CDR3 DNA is TGTGCCAGCAGCTTGTCGGGGTTTGGAAACACCATATATTTT. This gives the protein CASSLSGFGNTIYF.

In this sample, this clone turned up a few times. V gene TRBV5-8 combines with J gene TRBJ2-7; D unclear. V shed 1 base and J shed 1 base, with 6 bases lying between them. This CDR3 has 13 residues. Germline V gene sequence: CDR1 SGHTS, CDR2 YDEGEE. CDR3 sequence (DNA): TGTGCCAGCAGCTTGACAGATTCCTACGAGCAGTACTTC. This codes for CASSLTDSYEQYF. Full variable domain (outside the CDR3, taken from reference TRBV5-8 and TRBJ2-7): EAGVTQSPTHLIKTRGQQATLRCSPISGHTSVYWYQQALGLGLQFLLWYDEGEERNRGNFPPRFSGRQFPNYSSELNVNALELEDSALYLCASSLTDSYEQYFGPGTRLTVT.

This CDR3 reads CATSGQGGTEAFF. As DNA, the CDR3 is TGTGCCACCTCAGGACAGGGGGGTACTGAAGCTTTCTTT. The rearrangement links TRBV19 to TRBJ1-1; 10 nucleotides match TRBD1. Germline-derived CDR1 and CDR2 are LNHDA and SQIVND (reference sequence). The length of the CDR3 is 13 residues. The V and J ends lost 10 bases and 5 bases, in that order; junction bases with no gene match: 7.

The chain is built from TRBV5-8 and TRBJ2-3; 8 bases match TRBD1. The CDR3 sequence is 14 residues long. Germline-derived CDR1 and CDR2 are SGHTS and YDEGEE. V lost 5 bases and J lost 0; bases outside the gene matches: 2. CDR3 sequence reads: CASRRDRSTDTQYF. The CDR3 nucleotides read TGTGCCAGCAGACGGGACAGGAGCACAGATACGCAGTATTTT.